This TCR beta chain was sequenced in a study of blood T cells in healthy people across ages. A second roughly 6 to 11 cycle PCR used barcoded and J-beta primers. Using its own MiXCR run on the 5' RACE reads, TCRdb lists one record per CDR3 protein. The table shows 650,000 to 950,000 distinct CDR3 sequences, with around 43% occurring only once. Trimming shortened V by 3 bases and J by 0 bases, and 13 bases separated the two germline ends. CDR1 and CDR2 (germline): SGHTA, FQGNSA. The CDR3 length is 16 residues. This TCR came from a man in his 60s in good health. Source material: blood. This sequence joins TRBV7-2 and TRBJ2-3; D unresolved. This CDR3 is CASSFLVGFSTDTQYF. For the CDR3, the DNA is TGTGCCAGCAGCTTCCTAGTGGGGTTTAGCACAGATACGCAGTATTTT. Filled out from reference TRBV7-2 and TRBJ2-3, the complete variable domain reads GAGVSQSPSNKVTEKGKDVELRCDPISGHTALYWYRQSLGQGLEFLIYFQGNSAPDKSGLPSDRFSAERTGGSVSTLTIQRTQQEDSAVYLCASSFLVGFSTDTQYFGPGTRLTVL.